The entry that follows covers one TCR beta chain sequence. Its antigen target is currently unknown. No clone much larger than this one lies a single base away; base qualities are absent. The data were obtained in a study of OX40 agonist ivuxolimab in advanced cancers. Background for the entire study: Ivuxolimab was an agonistic, fully human IgG2 monoclonal antibody directed against OX40 (CD134), a costimulatory receptor. The point of sequencing TCRbeta in the periphery was to test whether ivuxolimab changed TCR sequence diversity and drove clonal T-cell expansion. Of the 50 to 55 dose-escalation patients, hepatocellular carcinoma was present in approximately 20, melanoma in about 15, renal cell carcinoma in 9 and head and neck cancer in 9. A male proportion of 82.7% and a mean age of approximately 60 years, ranging from roughly 23 to 85, were recorded for the dose-escalation cohort. Patients were allowed to have had prior anti-PD-1, anti-PD-L1 or anti-CTLA-4 therapy, and approximately 40% of the dose-escalation patients had previously received checkpoint inhibitors. Intravenous ivuxolimab was administered to patients every 2 weeks at six dose levels: 0.01, 0.1, 0.3, 1.5, 3 and 10 mg/kg. The paper covers the monotherapy dose-escalation part of the phase I ivuxolimab trial, which included N of about 50 patients. Partial responses occurred in three dose-escalation patients, of whom one had hepatocellular carcinoma and two had cutaneous melanoma.

The V and J ends are trimmed by 0 bases and 9 bases, leaving 12 bases between them. The CDR3 starts with the cysteine, ends with the phenylalanine, and has 15 residues. The kept DNA is CDR3 alone, 45 bases in frame from the first base. Taken from the germline V gene, the CDR1 and CDR2 loops are SGHAT and FQNNGV. Study-level results and caveats: Antigen specificity was not determined for the clonally expanded peripheral T cells. Low levels of normalized T-cell clonal expansion were also seen in some nonresponding patients. On average, CD8+ T cells showed more expanded clones than CD4+ T cells after ivuxolimab. Partial responders in the 0.1-3.0 mg/kg groups had among the lowest normalized peripheral clonal expansion, especially among CD8+ T cells. At doses from 0.1 to 3.0 mg/kg, clonal expansion was seen in both CD4+ and CD8+ blood T cells between baseline and week 6.

For sequencing of the TCRbeta CDR3 region, genomic DNA was extracted from the sorted cells. The immunoSEQ Assay was used to sequence the TCRbeta CDR3 regions. Held by TCRdb, this immuneACCESS table contains in-frame sequences only and omits some clones. Under half of the omission traces to an unresolved V gene where checked; the cause of the rest is unknown. The sample table contains about 150,000 clones; only one count was recorded for about nine tenths of them. Approximately 1.1% of the sample is in the top ten clones. The trial excluded patients who had a history of autoimmune disease or who were on systemic immunosuppression. Peripheral blood for TCR sequencing was collected from all dose cohorts at baseline, on cycle 4 day 1, and on cycle 7 day 1. Samples came from an open-label, multicenter, first-in-human phase I dose-escalation trial of ivuxolimab. The trial enrolled adults with locally advanced or metastatic head and neck squamous cell, hepatocellular, melanoma or renal cell carcinoma. Before TCR sequencing, CD4+ and CD8+ T cells were separately sorted from peripheral blood.

The TCR comes from an adult with an advanced solid tumor such as melanoma, head and neck, liver or kidney cancer. Sequenced here: CD4+ or CD8+ T cells sorted from blood, sampled in a trial of the OX40 agonist ivuxolimab. The rearrangement combines TRBV11-2 with TRBJ1-6; there is no confident call for the D gene. The bases are TGTGCCAGCAGCTTAGAATCTGGCAACCTTTCACCCCTCCACTTT. Translation gives CASSLESGNLSPLHF.